This is a list of T cell receptor beta chains from one sample in a study of cytomegalovirus exposure and HLA in healthy donors. The method was immunoSEQ multiplex PCR; TCRdb's version includes in-frame clones alone and lacks a portion of them. Altogether about 280,000 clones are present, around nine tenths being singletons, with the ten largest covering about 2.3%. Sequencing was done on a sample of PBMCs. All receptors come from a woman aged 18-29 years in good health and CMV-seronegative. The conserved cysteine and the conserved F or W are not part of the CDR3 here. Fields, in order: clone size, J gene, V gene, CDR3 protein. The size field is filled for only some rows; it gives once, few, many or a size class.

clone size: .
J gene: TRBJ2-1
V gene: TRBV27
CDR3 protein: ASSLSPVNEQF

clone size: .
J gene: TRBJ2-7
V gene: TRBV6-5
CDR3 protein: ASSPDRGKYEQY

clone size: .
J gene: TRBJ1-3
V gene: TRBV5-4
CDR3 protein: ASSLGQLRNTIY

clone size: .
J gene: TRBJ1-6
V gene: TRBV6-5
CDR3 protein: ASSGAGEGNSPLH

clone size: .
J gene: TRBJ1-2
V gene: TRBV19
CDR3 protein: ASSIGQGSYGYT

clone size: .
J gene: TRBJ1-5
V gene: TRBV7-2
CDR3 protein: ASSLYTGEDQPQH

clone size: .
J gene: TRBJ2-4
V gene: TRBV4-1
CDR3 protein: ASSREGTGTVVDIQY

clone size: .
J gene: TRBJ2-7
V gene: TRBV6-5
CDR3 protein: ASSVAGGQSEQY

clone size: once
J gene: TRBJ2-1
V gene: TRBV7-7
CDR3 protein: ASSLAGTSGVMEQF

clone size: .
J gene: TRBJ2-1
V gene: TRBV5-5
CDR3 protein: ASSLVVDNEQF

clone size: few
J gene: TRBJ1-2
V gene: TRBV7-8
CDR3 protein: ASSLAWDRPYYGYT

clone size: .
J gene: TRBJ2-1
V gene: TRBV5-6
CDR3 protein: ASSFPQDEQF

clone size: .
J gene: TRBJ2-1
V gene: TRBV29-1
CDR3 protein: SVITSGDTSSYNEQF

clone size: .
J gene: TRBJ1-6
V gene: TRBV19
CDR3 protein: AGRIVALH

clone size: .
J gene: TRBJ1-5
V gene: TRBV5-6
CDR3 protein: ASSLRQGVGNQPQH

clone size: .
J gene: TRBJ2-7
V gene: TRBV5-1
CDR3 protein: ASSLTGSSSVDEQY

clone size: .
J gene: TRBJ2-3
V gene: TRBV5-4
CDR3 protein: ASSDGGGMTDTQY

clone size: .
J gene: TRBJ2-1
V gene: TRBV7-6
CDR3 protein: ASSYLSGVSYNEQF